The 27 T cell receptor beta chains given below trace back to one sample, sequenced in a study of T cell repertoires in urothelial bladder cancer (dated by TCRdb to about 2019). The library was generated by the immunoSEQ multiplex PCR assay. TCRdb stores this immuneACCESS table with in-frame sequences only. Part of the clones is absent; in the studies checked, under half of the shortfall reflects unresolved V genes, and no reason is known for the rest. Present in this sample are over 10,000 clones, 60% to 75% of which were seen just once. In total, the top ten clones hold approximately 9% of the sample. What was sequenced was tumor-infiltrating cells from bladder cancer. Source of these receptors: a human donor with urothelial carcinoma.

V is TRBV11-3 and J is TRBJ1-1; 8 nucleotides agree with TRBD1. In germline, CDR1 is SGHNT, CDR2 YENEEA. The CDR3 is made up of 14 amino acids. The trim removed 5 bases at V and 7 bases at J, leaving 9 bases unmatched. The CDR3 is CASSAQGARVEAFF. CDR3 DNA sequence: TGTGCCAGCAGCGCGCAGGGGGCTCGGGTTGAAGCTTTCTTT.

The chain joins TRBV5-4 to TRBJ2-6; no reliable D call. The CDR3 totals 12 residues. CDR1 is SGHNT and CDR2 is YYREEE in the germline V gene (reference sequence). V was clipped by 3 bases and J by 5 bases, with 3 bases between them. This chain's CDR3 is CASSSWANVLTF. CDR3 nucleotide sequence: TGTGCCAGCAGCTCGTGGGCCAACGTCCTGACTTTC.

The chain carries TRBV28 and TRBJ1-2; 10 bases align to TRBD1. V lost 3 bases, J lost 8 bases, and 6 bases stayed unmatched. The CDR3 consists of 14 residues. Germline values: CDR1 MDHEN, CDR2 SYDVKM. As DNA, the CDR3 is TGTGCCAGCAGTTTCCTAGGGACAGGGGTAGGCTACACCTTC. It encodes CASSFLGTGVGYTF.

The chain couples TRBV5-1 to TRBJ2-5, with D possibly being TRBD2 (6 bases). This CDR3 is 13 amino acids long. V lost 4 bases and J 0 bases, leaving 7 bases between the germline ends. The germline V gene encodes CDR1 SGHRS and CDR2 YFSETQ. The CDR3 DNA is TGCGCCAGCAGCACGGGAGACCAAGAGACCCAGTACTTC. It is translated as CASSTGDQETQYF.

By share, this clone counts as medium-sized. This sequence joins TRBV18 and TRBJ2-3; D is unresolved. Trimming took 3 bases from V and 1 from J, leaving 11 bases between them. The V gene's germline CDR1 is KGHSH and CDR2 LQKENI. The CDR3 consists of 15 residues. CDR3 nucleotides: TGTGCCAGCTCACCCCCAAGCCGGGGCACAGATACGCAGTATTTT. Its protein is CASSPPSRGTDTQYF.

Remarks on this clone: Other DNA sequences in this sample translate to the same CDR3. The chain combines TRBV6-5 with TRBJ2-1, with D unclear. Germline lookup yields CDR1 MNHEY and CDR2 SVGAGI. V gave up 3 bases and J gave up 0 bases, with 9 bases separating them. The length of the CDR3 is 15 residues. The CDR3 bases are TGTGCCAGCAGTTATGGCTTGAGCTCCTACAATGAGCAGTTCTTC. It yields the protein CASSYGLSSYNEQFF.

J is TRBJ2-3 and V is TRBV9; TRBD2 matches 9 bases. CDR1 and CDR2 (germline): SGDLS, YYNGEE. V gave up 4 bases and J gave up 2 bases; unmatched junction bases: 11. This CDR3 region has 17 residues. The CDR3 spells CASSSGRASGDTDTQYF. In nucleotides, the CDR3 is TGTGCCAGCAGCTCAGGAAGGGCTAGCGGGGACACAGATACGCAGTATTTT.

The CDR3 spells CASSLRDEQYV. The CDR3 DNA is TGTGCCAGCAGCTTAAGGGACGAGCAGTACGTC. The rearrangement links TRBV7-1 to TRBJ2-7, with D unresolved. TRBV7-1 is an ORF, and what it does is uncertain. The CDR3 is 11 amino acids. Deletions cut 4 bases from V and 5 bases from J, with 6 bases between.

This sequence joins TRBV2 and TRBJ1-6; possibly TRBD1 for D (5 bases). Germline loops: CDR1 SNHLY, CDR2 FYNNEI. Trimming stripped 8 bases from V and 0 bases from J, with 11 bases between. CDR3 length: 15 amino acids. The CDR3 nucleotides are TGTGCCAGCGGGCGGGGGGACTCCTATAATTCACCCCTCCACTTT. It specifies CASGRGDSYNSPLHF.

This chain links TRBV9 with TRBJ1-1; D ambiguous. The V gene's germline CDR1 is SGDLS and CDR2 YYNGEE. The CDR3 contains 13 residues. With 3 bases removed from V and 5 bases from J, the gap between germline ends came to 11 bases. CDR3 in amino acids: CASSEIRWTEAFF. In nucleotides, the CDR3 is TGTGCCAGCAGCGAGATTAGGTGGACTGAAGCTTTCTTT.

The chain uses TRBV6-5 and TRBJ1-3, with TRBD1 identical over 9 bases. The germline gives CDR1 MNHEY, CDR2 SVGAGI. The CDR3 runs to 13 residues. The V and J ends lost 6 bases and 8 bases, in that order; junction bases with no gene match: 5. CDR3 sequence reads: CASSKQGADTIYF. CDR3 nucleotide sequence: TGTGCCAGCAGCAAACAGGGGGCGGACACCATATATTTT.

J is TRBJ1-1 and V is TRBV11-3; D is possibly TRBD1 (5 bases). CDR3 length: 15 residues. The V and J ends lost 6 bases and 2 bases respectively, with 16 bases between them. Per germline, CDR1 SGHNT and CDR2 YENEEA. DNA of the CDR3: TGTGCCAGCAGGTCCTATGGGGGTGGCAACACTGAAGCTTTCTTT. It translates to CASRSYGGGNTEAFF.

The gene calls are TRBV6-1 and TRBJ1-1; no definite D call. The V end was cut by 3 bases, the J end by 2 bases, with 7 bases between. This CDR3 has 13 amino acids. Germline V gene sequence: CDR1 MNHNS, CDR2 SASEGT. The DNA for the CDR3 is TGTGCCAGCAGTGATTCAGGTAACACTGAAGCTTTCTTT. The encoded protein is CASSDSGNTEAFF.

In this sample, this clone turned up a few times. The DNA of the CDR3 is TGTGCCAGCAGCTTAGCAACAGGGAGCAATCAGCCCCAGCATTTT. Protein: CASSLATGSNQPQHF. The chain recombines TRBV7-9 with TRBJ1-5; a weak D match, TRBD1 (6 bases). Germline lookup yields CDR1 SEHNR and CDR2 FQNEAQ (reference sequence). This CDR3 contains 15 residues. The germline V and J ends were trimmed by 0 bases and 1 base, with 7 bases remaining between them.

A remark on this clone: Additional DNA sequences in this sample encode the identical CDR3. Written as DNA, the CDR3 is TGTGCCAGCAGAATGGGGACAGGGGGTTTTCCCCAGCATTTT. Its translation: CASRMGTGGFPQHF. V gene TRBV6-5 combines with J gene TRBJ1-5, with 11 bases aligning to TRBD1. V trimming: 6 bases; J trimming: 10 bases; junction bases outside the gene matches: 8. The length of the CDR3 is 14 residues. Germline-derived CDR1 and CDR2 are MNHEY and SVGAGI.

The chain links TRBV4-1 to TRBJ2-7; 10 positions match TRBD1. J gave up 3 bases and V 4 bases, and 3 bases lay outside the gene matches. CDR3 length: 14 residues. The germline gives CDR1 MGHRA, CDR2 YSYEKL. The CDR3 region is CASSLGQGIYEQYF. Written as DNA, the CDR3 is TGCGCCAGCAGCCTGGGACAGGGGATCTACGAGCAGTACTTC.

A few counts support this clone. V is TRBV14 and J is TRBJ2-1, with 10 bases identical to TRBD2. This CDR3 is 16 amino acids long. Germline trimming cut 4 bases from V and 3 bases from J; bases unmatched to any gene: 6. Per germline, CDR1 SGHDN and CDR2 FVKESK. The CDR3 sequence: CASSRVAGGYYNEQFF. CDR3 coding DNA: TGTGCCAGCAGCCGGGTAGCGGGGGGTTACTACAATGAGCAGTTCTTC.

DNA for the CDR3: TGTGCCAGCAGCCCGCAGGCAGGGGCAAACACCGGGGAGCTGTTTTTT. Its translation: CASSPQAGANTGELFF. The V and J genes are TRBV7-2 and TRBJ2-2; tentative D call: TRBD1 (6 bases). V was shortened by 5 bases and J by 2 bases, with 15 bases between the two germline ends. Germline V gene lookup returns CDR1 SGHTA and CDR2 FQGNSA. CDR3 size: 16 residues.

The chain joins TRBV2 to TRBJ1-5; D unclear. Trimming left V 3 bases short and J 0 bases short, with 6 bases between. This CDR3 comprises 14 residues. The V gene's germline CDR1 is SNHLY and CDR2 FYNNEI. The CDR3 reads CASSDSYSNQPQHF. Written as DNA, the CDR3 is TGTGCCAGCAGTGACTCATATAGCAATCAGCCCCAGCATTTT.

The V gene is TRBV11-2, the J gene TRBJ1-6; D is perhaps TRBD1 (5 bases). The germline V gene encodes CDR1 SGHAT and CDR2 FQNNGV. The CDR3 spans 15 residues. V gave up 1 base and J gave up 10 bases, with 14 bases separating them. As DNA, the CDR3 is TGTGCCAGCAGCTTAGGGACTGTCAGGGAGTCACCCCTCCACTTT. Translated: CASSLGTVRESPLHF.

This clone has a handful of counts. The chain joins TRBV30 to TRBJ1-4; D remains unclear. CDR1 and CDR2 from the germline V gene are GTSNPN and SVGIG (reference sequence). Trimming took 3 bases from V and 3 from J, leaving 8 bases between them. The CDR3 sequence is 13 residues long. The CDR3 spells CAWRVAANEKLFF. CDR3 bases: TGTGCCTGGAGGGTGGCTGCTAATGAAAAACTGTTTTTT.

This sequence joins TRBV7-3 and TRBJ2-2; TRBD1 is a possible D gene (6 bases). V was pared by 4 bases and J by 7 bases, with 13 bases between. This CDR3 spans 14 amino acids. Germline assignment: CDR1 SGHTA and CDR2 FQGTGA. DNA of the CDR3: TGTGCCAGCAGCTCAACAGGGTTGGGCGGGGAGCTGTTTTTT. Encoded protein: CASSSTGLGGELFF.

The rearrangement joins TRBV9 to TRBJ2-5; D may be TRBD2 (6 bases). The germline V gene encodes CDR1 SGDLS and CDR2 YYNGEE. The CDR3 is 14 amino acids. V dropped 4 bases and J dropped 3 bases, with 13 bases sitting between them. CDR3 in DNA: TGTGCCAGCAGCTCCTGGGGGGAGGAAGAGACCCAGTACTTC. It specifies CASSSWGEEETQYF.

This chain connects TRBV27 to TRBJ1-2, with 7 bases matching TRBD1. CDR3 length: 14 amino acids. V lost 5 bases, J lost 7 bases, and 10 bases stayed unmatched. Germline values: CDR1 MNHEY, CDR2 SMNVEV (reference sequence). This CDR3 is CASSPGGWESGYTF. In DNA, the CDR3 is TGTGCCAGCAGTCCAGGGGGTTGGGAATCTGGCTACACCTTC.

V is TRBV5-8 and J is TRBJ1-4; D unclear. Trimming took off 0 bases at V and 5 bases at J, with 20 bases between the two ends. Germline values: CDR1 SGHTS, CDR2 YDEGEE. This CDR3 spans 18 amino acids. For the CDR3, the DNA is TGTGCCAGCAGCTTGGGCCCTCACCTCGCCCGGATAAATGAAAAACTGTTTTTT. Protein: CASSLGPHLARINEKLFF.

The CDR3 reads CASSNSDGASEAFF. In nucleotides, the CDR3 is TGTGCCAGCTCAAACTCCGACGGCGCCTCCGAAGCTTTCTTT. J is TRBJ1-1 and V is TRBV18, with D uncertain. The V end lost 5 bases, the J end lost 8 bases, and 18 bases lay between the germline ends. The V gene's germline CDR1 is KGHSH and CDR2 LQKENI. This CDR3 is 14 amino acids long.

This clone was seen once. CDR3 region: CASSLGNSAEAFF. CDR3 DNA: TGTGCCAGCAGCTTGGGGAACAGCGCTGAAGCTTTCTTT. This chain uses TRBV5-5 with TRBJ1-1; D is ambiguous. The CDR3 is 13 amino acids. Germline V gene sequence: CDR1 SGHKS, CDR2 YYEKEE (reference sequence). V gave up 0 bases and J gave up 6 bases, with 9 bases separating them.